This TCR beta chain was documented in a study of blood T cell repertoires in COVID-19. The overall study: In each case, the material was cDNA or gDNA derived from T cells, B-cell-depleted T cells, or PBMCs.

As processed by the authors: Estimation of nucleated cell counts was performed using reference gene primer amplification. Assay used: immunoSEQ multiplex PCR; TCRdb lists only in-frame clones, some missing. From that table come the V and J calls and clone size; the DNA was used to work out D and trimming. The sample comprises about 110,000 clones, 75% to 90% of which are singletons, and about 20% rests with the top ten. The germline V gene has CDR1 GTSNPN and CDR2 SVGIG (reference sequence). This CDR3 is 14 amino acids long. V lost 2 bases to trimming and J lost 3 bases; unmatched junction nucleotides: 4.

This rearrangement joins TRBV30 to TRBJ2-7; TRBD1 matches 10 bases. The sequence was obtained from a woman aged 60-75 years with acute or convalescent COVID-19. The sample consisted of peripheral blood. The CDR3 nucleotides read TGTGCCTGGAGTTCCGGGACAGGGGACTACGAGCAGTACTTC. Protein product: CAWSSGTGDYEQYF.